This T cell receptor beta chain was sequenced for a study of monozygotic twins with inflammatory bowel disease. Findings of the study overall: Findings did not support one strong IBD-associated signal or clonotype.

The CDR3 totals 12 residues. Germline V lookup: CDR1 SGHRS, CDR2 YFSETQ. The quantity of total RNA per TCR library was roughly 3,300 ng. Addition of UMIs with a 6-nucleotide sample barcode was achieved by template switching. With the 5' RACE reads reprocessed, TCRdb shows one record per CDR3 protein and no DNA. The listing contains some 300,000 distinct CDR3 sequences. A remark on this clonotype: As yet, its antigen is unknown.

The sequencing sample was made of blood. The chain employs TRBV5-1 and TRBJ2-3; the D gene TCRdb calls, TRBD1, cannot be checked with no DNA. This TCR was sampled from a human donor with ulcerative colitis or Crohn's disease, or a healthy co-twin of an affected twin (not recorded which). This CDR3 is CASSPGGDTQYF.